These 23 T cell receptor beta chains were all obtained from the same sample, sequenced in a study of response to subunit inactivated influenza vaccine. TCRdb ran MiXCR on the RT-PCR reads and lists one entry per CDR3 protein. The sample consists of roughly 190,000 distinct CDR3 sequences, approximately 12% of them appearing once. A further study also used this sample, focusing on T cells expressing NK-cell markers. That investigation notes: TCR beta libraries carry UMIs added by 5'RACE template switching.

Sequenced here: CD8+ T cells sorted from PBMCs, sampled 11 to 12 days after vaccination. These receptors were collected from a man aged 50 to 59 who received an inactivated influenza vaccine.

This clonotype was picked up many times. J is TRBJ2-1 and V is TRBV30; a weak D match, TRBD2 (6 bases). Trimming left V 2 bases short and J 9 bases short, with 8 bases between. Germline loops: CDR1 GTSNPN, CDR2 SVGIG (reference sequence). CDR3 size: 11 residues. CDR3 nucleotide sequence: TGTGCCTGGAGTATCGGGGGTGAGCAGTTCTTC. It is translated as CAWSIGGEQFF.

The table lists this clonotype with many counts. The DNA for the CDR3 is TGTGCCAGTAGTGGCAAGCGGGGGGCCCACAATGAGCAGTTCTTC. Translation: CASSGKRGAHNEQFF. The chain combines TRBV19 with TRBJ2-1; 9 bases match TRBD2. This CDR3 has 15 amino acids. Trimming at V came to 5 bases and at J to 5 bases, leaving 7 bases not matched to a gene. Germline V gives CDR1 LNHDA, CDR2 SQIVND (reference sequence).

Details on this clonotype: Being one base from a much bigger clone, this may be a read error. V is TRBV29-1 and J is TRBJ2-7, with D hard to call. Per germline, CDR1 SQVTM and CDR2 ANQGSEA. CDR3 length: 11 amino acids. The CDR3 DNA reads as TGCAGCGTTCGAAGAGGCTACGAGCAGTGCTTC. This translates into CSVRRGYEQCF.

A single count supports this clonotype. The chain is built from TRBV9 and TRBJ1-1; the D gene is possibly TRBD1 (6 bases). This CDR3 region has 15 residues. Germline V CDR1 and CDR2: SGDLS, YYNGEE. Trimming shortened V by 3 bases and J by 3 bases, and 15 bases separated the two germline ends. CDR3 protein: CASSASGVTYTEAFF. CDR3 coding DNA: TGTGCCAGCAGCGCCTCAGGGGTGACGTACACTGAAGCTTTCTTT. Looking up the rest from reference TRBV9 and TRBJ1-1 gives the full variable domain: DSGVTQTPKHLITATGQRVTLRCSPRSGDLSVYWYQQSLDQGLQFLIQYYNGEERAKGNILERFSAQQFPDLHSELNLSSLELGDSALYFCASSASGVTYTEAFFGQGTRLTVV.

J is TRBJ2-7 and V is TRBV6-1, with 16 positions matching TRBD2. The germline gives CDR1 MNHNS, CDR2 SASEGT. V lost 5 bases and J lost 2; bases outside the gene matches: 3. The CDR3 runs 16 residues. CDR3 nucleotide sequence: TGTGCCAGCAGTCCCGGGACTAGCGGGAGGGCCTACGAGCAGTACTTC. It specifies CASSPGTSGRAYEQYF.

This clonotype has ten or more counts. The gene calls are TRBV28 and TRBJ2-1; possibly TRBD2 for D (6 bases). Germline CDR1 reads MDHEN; CDR2 reads SYDVKM. This CDR3 is 15 amino acids long. V was trimmed by 7 bases and J by 0 bases, leaving 13 bases between them. CDR3 sequence (DNA): TGTGCCAGCATAGGCAGGAGGGCCTCCTACAATGAGCAGTTCTTC. It is translated as CASIGRRASYNEQFF.

This clonotype was counted a few times. J is TRBJ2-7 and V is TRBV20-1; D is perhaps TRBD1 (6 bases). Germline V gene data show CDR1 as DFQATT and CDR2 as SNEGSKA (reference sequence). V was trimmed by 0 bases and J by 0 bases, leaving 12 bases between them. The CDR3 loop spans 15 amino acids. Written as DNA, the CDR3 is TGCAGTGCTAGAGACCTGACAGGCAGCTCCTACGAGCAGTACTTC. It encodes CSARDLTGSSYEQYF.

This clonotype was found a few times. The V and J genes are TRBV4-3 and TRBJ2-3; 12 bases are shared with TRBD2. The CDR3 totals 19 residues. Germline-derived CDR1 and CDR2 are LGHNA and YSLEER. Trimming cost V 0 bases and J 6 bases; bases outside gene matches: 13. The CDR3 nucleotides are TGCGCCAGCAGCCAAGATAATCTAGCGACTAGCGGGAGTGGGGATACGCAGTATTTT. It yields the protein CASSQDNLATSGSGDTQYF.

This chain connects TRBV10-3 to TRBJ2-2; perhaps TRBD1 as D (5 bases). Deletions cut 3 bases from V and 0 bases from J, with 11 bases between. Germline V gene sequence: CDR1 ENHRY, CDR2 SYGVKD. CDR3 length: 16 residues. CDR3 protein: CAISDGQGANTGELFF. Here the CDR3 DNA reads TGTGCCATCAGTGATGGTCAGGGCGCGAACACCGGGGAGCTGTTTTTT.

This clonotype was picked up a small number of times. The rearrangement uses TRBV12-3 or TRBV12-4 and TRBJ1-3; 8 bases are a match to TRBD1. The CDR3 is 16 amino acids. The V gene end was trimmed by 2 bases and the J gene end by 9 bases; junction bases not matched to a gene: 12. The CDR3 DNA sequence: TGTGCCAGCAGTTTAATCGCAGGGGGCGTTCGGGGCACCATATATTTT. It is translated as CASSLIAGGVRGTIYF.

This clonotype came up many times. The chain employs TRBV9 and TRBJ2-1; the D gene could be TRBD1 or TRBD2 (5 bases each). Per the germline V gene, CDR1 is SGDLS and CDR2 is YYNGEE. The V gene lost 3 bases and the J gene lost 6 bases, with 10 bases spanning the gap. The CDR3 loop spans 13 amino acids. The DNA for the CDR3 is TGTGCCAGCAGCGGGGGGTTGGTCAATGAGCAGTTCTTC. This translates into CASSGGLVNEQFF. Complete variable domain (other parts from reference TRBV9 and TRBJ2-1): DSGVTQTPKHLITATGQRVTLRCSPRSGDLSVYWYQQSLDQGLQFLIQYYNGEERAKGNILERFSAQQFPDLHSELNLSSLELGDSALYFCASSGGLVNEQFFGPGTRLTVL.

The gene calls are TRBV11-2 and TRBJ2-2, with D maybe TRBD2 (6 bases). Germline CDR1 is SGHAT and CDR2 is FQNNGV. V was shortened by 3 bases and J by 2 bases, with 13 bases between the two germline ends. The CDR3 runs to 16 residues. The CDR3 sequence is CASSFPYSGNTGELFF. The CDR3 DNA is TGTGCCAGCAGCTTCCCCTATAGCGGAAACACCGGGGAGCTGTTTTTT.

The sample holds many counts of this clonotype. This chain uses TRBV20-1 with TRBJ2-7; 7 bases line up with TRBD1. Germline CDR1 and CDR2: DFQATT and SNEGSKA (reference sequence). The V gene end was trimmed by 6 bases and the J gene end by 3 bases; junction bases not matched to a gene: 11. The CDR3 covers 14 residues. The CDR3, as DNA: TGCAGTGCGCCTCGGGACAGAGCTTACTACGAGCAGTACTTC. Its protein is CSAPRDRAYYEQYF.

CDR3 in DNA: TGTGCCAGCAGTTACCGAGGGGCGCGCAGCGACGAGCAGTACTTC. This sequence encodes CASSYRGARSDEQYF. The chain has TRBV6-5 and TRBJ2-7; D assignment may be TRBD1 or TRBD2 (5 bases each). Germline V gives CDR1 MNHEY, CDR2 SVGAGI. Trimming pared 2 bases from V and 5 bases from J, leaving 16 bases between. This CDR3 region has 15 residues.

This clonotype was found a few times. V gene TRBV2 combines with J gene TRBJ2-2; D perhaps matches TRBD1 (5 bases). Per germline, CDR1 SNHLY and CDR2 FYNNEI. V was cut by 3 bases and J by 3 bases, with 8 bases left in between. This CDR3 has 14 amino acids. This chain's CDR3 is CASSEDIYTGELFF. As DNA, the CDR3 is TGTGCCAGCAGTGAGGACATATACACCGGGGAGCTGTTTTTT.

The genes are TRBV6-5 and TRBJ2-2; D remains ambiguous. This CDR3 has 15 residues. Trimming removed 0 bases at V and 6 bases at J, with 11 bases between. Germline V gene sequence: CDR1 MNHEY, CDR2 SVGAGI. The CDR3 DNA is TGTGCCAGCAGTTACTCAACTCATGGGGCCGGGGAGCTGTTTTTT. Translated: CASSYSTHGAGELFF.

In this sample, this clonotype turned up many times. The chain combines TRBV23-1 with TRBJ2-1; no clear D. Being an ORF, TRBV23-1 has a function that is uncertain. The CDR3 covers 16 residues. V lost 0 bases and J 3 bases, leaving 12 bases between the germline ends. CDR3: CASSQSRKTVYNEQFF. As DNA, the CDR3 is TGCGCCAGCAGTCAATCGAGGAAGACGGTCTACAATGAGCAGTTCTTC.

The chain recombines TRBV9 with TRBJ1-4; D remains unclear. The V end lost 0 bases, the J end lost 5 bases, and 5 bases lay between the germline ends. CDR3 length: 13 amino acids. Germline CDR1 reads SGDLS; CDR2 reads YYNGEE. Written as DNA, the CDR3 is TGTGCCAGCAGCGTAGACTGGAATGAAAAACTGTTTTTT. This codes for CASSVDWNEKLFF.

This clonotype has a handful of counts. The V gene is TRBV7-8, the J gene TRBJ2-1, with D perhaps matching TRBD1 (6 bases). V was clipped by 5 bases and J by 5 bases, with 16 bases between them. Germline V gene lookup returns CDR1 SGHVS and CDR2 FQNEAQ. There are 15 residues in the CDR3. The CDR3 region is CASSHIAGANNEQFF. In nucleotides, the CDR3 is TGTGCCAGCAGCCATATCGCAGGGGCCAACAATGAGCAGTTCTTC.

The chain is built from TRBV15 and TRBJ2-3; no clear D. The CDR3 contains 13 residues. V was cut by 5 bases and J by 9 bases, with 15 bases left in between. CDR1 is LNHNV and CDR2 is YYDKDF in the germline V gene (reference sequence). The CDR3 nucleotides read TGTGCCACCAGCCCCACCCAGTCCGGGACGCAGTATTTT. It codes for CATSPTQSGTQYF.

This clonotype was counted a few times. The rearrangement uses TRBV24-1 and TRBJ2-2, with D tentatively TRBD1 or TRBD2 (5 bases each). V lost 4 bases, J lost 1 base, and 12 bases lay in between. Germline-derived CDR1 and CDR2 are KGHDR and SFDVKD. The CDR3 is 16 amino acids. CDR3 nucleotides: TGTGCCACCAGTGACCCGATTGGGGGGAACACCGGGGAGCTGTTTTTT. Encoded protein: CATSDPIGGNTGELFF.

The CDR3 reads CASSSSRLAGFETQYF. The DNA for the CDR3 is TGTGCCAGCAGTTCCTCCCGACTAGCGGGGTTTGAGACCCAGTACTTC. V is TRBV12-3 or TRBV12-4 and J is TRBJ2-5, with 11 positions matching TRBD2. This CDR3 region has 16 residues. After removal of 4 bases from V and 5 bases from J, the junction contained 9 bases not matched to a gene.

The DNA of the CDR3 is TGTGCCAGCAGCGCCCCCGGACCTTACCCACCCCTCCACTTT. Amino acid sequence: CASSAPGPYPPLHF. The V call is TRBV9, the J call TRBJ1-6; D remains ambiguous. V shed 3 bases and J shed 11 bases, with 15 bases lying between them. This CDR3 spans 14 amino acids. Looked up from germline, CDR1 is SGDLS and CDR2 is YYNGEE.